The source of this T cell receptor beta chain is a study of blood T cell repertoires in COVID-19. As for the study in general: The United States, Italy and Spain provided the acute and convalescent COVID-19 samples. T cells, B-cell-depleted T cells, or PBMCs supplied cDNA or gDNA.

The junction had 10 bases not matched to a gene; V was cut back by 5 bases and J by 4 bases. The CDR3 consists of 17 residues. Germline assignment: CDR1 SGHTA and CDR2 FQGNSA. Methods used by the authors: Using reference gene primer amplification, nucleated cell counts were estimated. The assay was immunoSEQ multiplex PCR, and TCRdb's table has in-frame clones only and misses some. V and J calls and clone size follow that table, whereas D and trimming were derived from the DNA. The table includes approximately 210,000 clones, almost 85% detected once. This receptor was obtained from a woman between 50 and 59 years old with active or convalescent COVID-19. This chain links TRBV7-2 with TRBJ2-1, with 11 bases aligning to TRBD2. The sample consisted of peripheral blood. CDR3 sequence reads: CASSLPRTSGPYNEQFF. The CDR3 nucleotides read TGTGCCAGCAGCCTCCCGCGGACTAGCGGGCCTTACAATGAGCAGTTCTTC.